A selection of T cell receptor beta chains follows, all from one sample in a study of control samples from healthy donors and cancer patients. Assay: immunoSEQ multiplex PCR; the TCRdb copy retains only in-frame clones and omits some. Among 110,000 to 150,000 clones listed, 90% to 95% were seen once. Sequences were obtained from blood. The receptors originated from a man aged 40-49 years in good health. Each CDR3 is given with its conserved first and last residue. A D gene is named only where the DNA matches it firmly. Clone size, where shown, is once, few, many, or a class for clones that have expanded.

TRBD2	TRBJ2-5	-	TRBV11-2	CASSLEYTGGRQGTQYF	TGTGCCAGCAGCTTAGAGTATACGGGAGGGAGGCAGGGGACCCAGTACTTC
TRBD2	TRBJ2-5	-	TRBV4-3	CASSQDGEGVQETQYF	TGCGCCAGCAGCCAGGACGGGGAGGGTGTCCAAGAGACCCAGTACTTC
-	TRBJ2-7	-	TRBV29-1	CSVEEGSYGQYF	TGCAGCGTTGAAGAAGGGTCTTACGGGCAGTACTTC
TRBD1	TRBJ2-7	once	TRBV2	CASSELGVRDRPSYEQYF	TGTGCCAGCAGTGAATTGGGTGTGCGGGACAGGCCCTCCTACGAGCAGTACTTC
-	TRBJ2-1	-	TRBV5-6	CASSFAEINEQFF	TGTGCCAGCAGCTTCGCCGAGATTAATGAGCAGTTCTTC
TRBD1	TRBJ2-5	once	TRBV20-1	CSASSTGDGETQYF	TGCAGTGCTAGTTCGACAGGGGACGGGGAGACCCAGTACTTC
-	TRBJ2-3	once	TRBV10-3	CAISVNSDTQYF	TGTGCCATCAGTGTTAACTCCGATACGCAGTATTTT
TRBD1	TRBJ1-4	once	TRBV7-9	CASSLGQGSTNEKLFF	TGTGCCAGCAGCTTGGGACAGGGATCAACTAATGAAAAACTGTTTTTT
-	TRBJ1-5	-	TRBV11-2	CASSLGRGINQPQHF	TGTGCCAGCAGCTTAGGGCGGGGGATCAATCAGCCCCAGCATTTT
TRBD1	TRBJ1-2	-	TRBV19	CASSIPPARGQGVYGYTF	TGTGCCAGTAGTATCCCCCCTGCTAGGGGACAGGGGGTTTATGGCTACACCTTC
TRBD1	TRBJ2-7	-	TRBV5-8	CASSSSRDSAGDEQYF	TGTGCCAGCAGCTCGTCCCGGGACAGTGCCGGGGACGAGCAGTACTTC
-	TRBJ1-2	-	TRBV19	CASSIRGPINYGYTF	TGTGCCAGTAGTATACGGGGACCGATAAACTATGGCTACACCTTC
-	TRBJ1-4	-	TRBV7-9	CASSLGFSTNEKLFF	TGTGCCAGCAGCTTAGGGTTCTCAACTAATGAAAAACTGTTTTTT
TRBD1	TRBJ2-7	-	TRBV4-1	CASSQGDSSYEQYF	TGCGCCAGCAGCCAAGGGGACAGCTCCTACGAGCAGTACTTC
-	TRBJ2-7	-	TRBV5-1	CASSLGGSSYEQYF	TGCGCCAGCAGCTTGGGGGGGAGCTCCTACGAGCAGTACTTC
TRBD2	TRBJ2-3	-	TRBV7-6	CASSTRTSGDSYTDTQYF	TGTGCCAGCAGCACACGGACTAGCGGGGACTCGTACACAGATACGCAGTATTTT
-	TRBJ1-1	-	TRBV10-1	CASSESRAGDTEAFF	TGCGCCAGCAGTGAGTCGAGGGCAGGGGACACTGAAGCTTTCTTT
TRBD2	TRBJ2-7	-	TRBV6-2/TRBV6-3	CASSPGLAGGSYEQYF	TGTGCCAGCAGTCCGGGACTAGCGGGAGGGTCCTACGAGCAGTACTTC
-	TRBJ1-5	-	TRBV10-2	CASSESREYSNQPQHF	TGCGCCAGCAGTGAGTCCAGGGAGTATAGCAATCAGCCCCAGCATTTT
-	TRBJ1-1	-	TRBV28	CASSLRRNTEAFF	TGTGCCAGCAGTTTGAGGAGAAACACTGAAGCTTTCTTT
-	TRBJ1-1	-	TRBV27	CASSKENTEAFF	TGTGCCAGCAGTAAGGAGAACACTGAAGCTTTCTTT
-	TRBJ2-2	-	TRBV19	CASSIASSNTGELFF	TGTGCCAGTAGTATCGCCAGCTCGAACACCGGGGAGCTGTTTTTT
-	TRBJ1-1	-	TRBV18	CASSPTGLNTEAFF	TGTGCCAGCTCACCAACAGGGCTAAACACTGAAGCTTTCTTT
TRBD1	TRBJ1-1	-	TRBV27	CASREQGIWTEAFF	TGTGCCAGCAGAGAACAGGGGATTTGGACTGAAGCTTTCTTT
-	TRBJ1-6	-	TRBV9	CASSVKSGSSLHF	TGTGCCAGCAGCGTGAAGTCGGGCTCATCCCTCCACTTT
-	TRBJ1-1	-	TRBV5-1	CASSFRGPNTEAFF	TGCGCCAGCAGCTTCAGGGGTCCGAACACTGAAGCTTTCTTT
TRBD1	TRBJ2-6	-	TRBV10-3	CAIRGTGDSGANVLTF	TGTGCCATCAGAGGGACAGGGGACTCTGGGGCCAACGTCCTGACTTTC
-	TRBJ2-7	-	TRBV5-6	CASSPPGSYHEQYF	TGTGCCAGCAGCCCTCCAGGGTCTTACCACGAGCAGTACTTC
-	TRBJ2-5	-	TRBV6-4	CARTGEGTQYF	TGTGCCAGAACTGGCGAGGGGACCCAGTACTTC
-	TRBJ2-1	-	TRBV18	CASSPRVYNEQFF	TGTGCCAGCTCACCACGCGTTTACAATGAGCAGTTCTTC